A single sample is the source of the 7 T cell receptor beta chains below, sequenced in a study of blood T cell repertoires in COVID-19. The repertoire was sequenced with immunoSEQ multiplex PCR; TCRdb's copy has only in-frame clones and lacks some. The sample yields about 220,000 clones, about 85% seen once. Sequenced: peripheral blood. These receptors were obtained from a man aged 25-45 years with active or convalescent COVID-19.

This chain connects TRBV28 to TRBJ2-7, with 9 bases matching TRBD2. CDR3 length equals 16 residues. The germline CDR1 and CDR2 sequences are MDHEN and SYDVKM. V lost 4 bases to trimming and J lost 2 bases; unmatched junction nucleotides: 9. DNA of the CDR3: TGTGCCAGCAGTTCCCCCGGGACTAGCCTACCCTACGAGCAGTACTTC. This codes for CASSSPGTSLPYEQYF.

The CDR3 protein is CATSSDRGGYNEQFF. CDR3 coding DNA: TGTGCCACCAGCAGCGACAGGGGGGGCTACAATGAGCAGTTCTTC. This chain links TRBV15 with TRBJ2-1; 9 bases align to TRBD1. This CDR3 is 15 amino acids long. Germline V lookup: CDR1 LNHNV, CDR2 YYDKDF (reference sequence). With 3 bases clipped from V and 3 bases from J, the junction kept 3 bases outside the gene matches.

The chain carries TRBV24-1 and TRBJ2-2; 14 bases fit TRBD2. Per germline, CDR1 KGHDR and CDR2 SFDVKD. V trimming: 11 bases; J trimming: 4 bases; junction bases outside the gene matches: 8. The CDR3 extends over 16 amino acids. CDR3 residues: CAIGTSGRGFTGELFF. The CDR3, as DNA: TGTGCCATCGGGACTAGCGGGAGAGGTTTCACCGGGGAGCTGTTTTTT.

This chain joins TRBV7-2 and TRBJ2-3, with D perhaps TRBD2 (6 bases). V was pared by 8 bases and J by 4 bases, with 22 bases between. CDR3 size: 16 residues. Germline V gives CDR1 SGHTA, CDR2 FQGNSA. The CDR3, as DNA: TGTGCCAGCCTGCCCTCACTTGGGCTAGCGTCAGATACGCAGTATTTT. Its protein product is CASLPSLGLASDTQYF.

The CDR3, as DNA: TGCGCCAGCAGTAGCGGGTTTTCCGGGGAGCTGTTTTTT. It encodes CASSSGFSGELFF. The chain links TRBV4-3 to TRBJ2-2; TRBD2 matches 7 bases. Germline CDR1 is LGHNA and CDR2 is YSLEER. Losses at the gene ends were 6 bases for V and 6 bases for J; bases not matched to a gene: 4. This CDR3 comprises 13 residues.

This clone has only one observation. The chain has TRBV6-1 and TRBJ2-4; weak D call: TRBD2 (5 bases). CDR3 length: 14 residues. The ends were cut back, 1 base at V and 2 bases at J, with 6 bases in the middle. From germline, CDR1 is MNHNS and CDR2 SASEGT. The CDR3 is CASSEGGPKNIQYF. In DNA, the CDR3 is TGTGCCAGCAGTGAAGGAGGGCCCAAAAACATTCAGTACTTC.

The CDR3 loop reads CASSSTGKGGETQYF. DNA for the CDR3: TGTGCCAGCAGTTCGACAGGGAAAGGTGGAGAGACCCAGTACTTC. The gene calls are TRBV28 and TRBJ2-5, with 7 bases fitting TRBD1. Germline V gene data show CDR1 as MDHEN and CDR2 as SYDVKM. The CDR3 spans 15 residues. V lost 4 bases and J lost 4; bases outside the gene matches: 9.